These 5 T cell receptor beta chains originate from one sample sequenced in a study of response to subunit inactivated influenza vaccine. TCRdb redid the calling of the RT-PCR reads with MiXCR, one entry per CDR3 protein. The table shows around 480,000 distinct CDR3 sequences, with 10% to 11% occurring only once. This specimen was PBMCs from blood, taken around seven weeks after vaccination. The source of these receptors is a man aged 50-60 years who received an inactivated influenza vaccine.

The gene calls are TRBV7-9 and TRBJ2-5; D remains unclear. The CDR3 runs 11 residues. V was cut by 2 bases and J by 8 bases, with 6 bases left in between. The germline CDR1 and CDR2 sequences are SEHNR and FQNEAQ (reference sequence). The CDR3 coding sequence is TGTGCCAGCAGCTTACGGCAAACCCAGTACTTC. Translated: CASSLRQTQYF.

This clonotype was found a few times. The genes are TRBV6-5 and TRBJ1-1, with 10 bases matching TRBD1. Germline V gene data show CDR1 as MNHEY and CDR2 as SVGAGI. The CDR3 spans 14 residues. V lost 1 base to trimming and J lost 10 bases; unmatched junction nucleotides: 6. In nucleotides, the CDR3 is TGTGCCAGCAGTTACTTCCGGGACAGGGGAAGAGCTTTCTTT. This codes for CASSYFRDRGRAFF.

This chain connects TRBV7-9 to TRBJ2-1; possibly TRBD1 or TRBD2 for D (5 bases each). Trimming removed 5 bases from V and 1 base from J, with 15 bases in between. The CDR3 contains 16 residues. Germline V lookup: CDR1 SEHNR, CDR2 FQNEAQ (reference sequence). The CDR3 is CASSPAGANSYNEQFF. The CDR3 nucleotides are TGTGCCAGCAGCCCCGCCGGGGCGAATTCCTACAATGAGCAGTTCTTC.

The genes are TRBV7-9 and TRBJ2-3; 13 bases map to TRBD2. CDR1 is SEHNR and CDR2 is FQNEAQ in the germline V gene (reference sequence). The junction had 1 base not matched to a gene; V was cut back by 2 bases and J by 5 bases. This CDR3 region has 15 residues. This CDR3 reads CASSLWTSGGDTQYF. The CDR3 DNA follows: TGTGCCAGCAGCTTATGGACTAGCGGGGGAGATACGCAGTATTTT.

The chain joins TRBV20-1 to TRBJ1-1; D is undetermined. CDR1 and CDR2 (germline): DFQATT, SNEGSKA (reference sequence). This CDR3 has 13 amino acids. Trimming left V 1 base short and J 0 bases short, with 6 bases between. Here the CDR3 reads CSARGRVNTEAFF. CDR3 nucleotide sequence: TGCAGTGCTAGAGGGCGGGTGAACACTGAAGCTTTCTTT.